The 10 T cell receptor beta chains below all came from one sample that was sequenced in a study of CD8+CD57+ T cells in acquired aplastic anemia. Those patients picked for sequencing had displayed CD8+CD57+ cell expansion on flow cytometry. According to the study, genomic DNA was the template for TCR beta VDJ and CDR3 profiling. MiXCR, run by TCRdb on the reads, gives a single entry per CDR3 protein. The repertoire includes about 160,000 distinct CDR3 sequences, around 75% of them detected once, and 45% to 60% sits in the top ten. Sequencing was done on a sample of sorted CD4+, CD8+, or CD8+CD57+ T cells (not recorded which) from PBMCs. These receptors all come from a human donor with aplastic anemia.

This clonotype qualifies as medium-sized. The rearrangement uses TRBV15 and TRBJ2-2; a weak D match, TRBD2 (5 bases). This CDR3 contains 15 residues. Trimming stripped 3 bases from V and 3 bases from J, with 11 bases between. CDR1 and CDR2 from the germline V gene are LNHNV and YYDKDF (reference sequence). The CDR3 is CATSRGDDHTGELFF. Here the CDR3 DNA reads TGTGCCACCAGCAGGGGAGATGATCACACCGGGGAGCTGTTTTTT.

The genes are TRBV6-5 and TRBJ1-6, with TRBD1 matching 8 bases. CDR1 is MNHEY and CDR2 is SVGAGI in the germline V gene. Unmatched junction bases numbered 9, after V lost 4 bases and J lost 10 bases. The CDR3 loop spans 15 amino acids. The CDR3 loop reads CASSSRDRGNSPLHF. CDR3 sequence (DNA): TGTGCCAGCAGTTCTCGCGACAGGGGTAACTCACCCCTCCACTTT.

V and J are TRBV7-3 and TRBJ2-1, with 8 positions matching TRBD1. The trim removed 2 bases at V and 8 bases at J, leaving 5 bases unmatched. In germline, CDR1 is SGHTA, CDR2 FQGTGA. The CDR3 loop spans 14 amino acids. The CDR3 region has the DNA TGTGCCAGCAGCTTACGGACAGGGAACCATGAGCAGTTCTTC. Encoded protein: CASSLRTGNHEQFF.

This chain links TRBV24-1 with TRBJ2-1, with TRBD2 identical over 8 bases. The CDR3 consists of 15 residues. V lost 7 bases and J lost 1; bases outside the gene matches: 5. Germline-derived CDR1 and CDR2 are KGHDR and SFDVKD. The CDR3 is CATSGRAGSYNEQFF. CDR3 DNA: TGTGCCACCAGCGGGAGGGCCGGTTCCTACAATGAGCAGTTCTTC.

V is TRBV24-1 and J is TRBJ2-5, with D perhaps TRBD1 or TRBD2 (5 bases each). Germline V gene sequence: CDR1 KGHDR, CDR2 SFDVKD. V lost 3 bases to trimming and J lost 2 bases, with 12 bases between them. This CDR3 contains 15 residues. The CDR3 coding sequence is TGTGCCACCAGTGATGCCGGGGCCAGGCAAGAGACCCAGTACTTC. Encoded protein: CATSDAGARQETQYF.

The J gene is TRBJ2-7, the V gene TRBV20-1; possible D gene TRBD2, 5 bases. The germline CDR1 and CDR2 sequences are DFQATT and SNEGSKA (reference sequence). Trimming removed 1 base from V and 6 bases from J, with 13 bases in between. This CDR3 comprises 13 residues. CDR3 bases: TGCAGTGCTAGAGGGTGGGAAGGAGGCGAGCAGTACTTC. Protein product: CSARGWEGGEQYF.

This clonotype was counted a few times. This chain uses TRBV7-9 with TRBJ2-1, with D possibly TRBD1 on 5 matching bases. Germline values: CDR1 SEHNR, CDR2 FQNEAQ (reference sequence). The V gene lost 5 bases and the J gene lost 3 bases, with 11 bases spanning the gap. The CDR3 totals 14 residues. CDR3 sequence reads: CASSRGRVYNEQFF. The CDR3, as DNA: TGTGCCAGCAGCAGGGGTAGGGTCTACAATGAGCAGTTCTTC.

The V gene is TRBV5-4, the J gene TRBJ2-1; 9 nucleotides agree with TRBD1. Germline V lookup: CDR1 SGHNT, CDR2 YYREEE (reference sequence). The ends lost 4 bases at V and 3 bases at J; junction bases unmatched: 8. This CDR3 comprises 16 residues. In DNA, the CDR3 is TGTGCCAGCAGCAGTGACTCGACAGGGGGCTACAATGAGCAGTTCTTC. Translating it yields CASSSDSTGGYNEQFF.

V usage is TRBV10-2 and J usage is TRBJ1-2, with 8 bases matching TRBD1. Germline trimming cut 2 bases from V and 2 bases from J; bases unmatched to any gene: 4. CDR3 size: 15 residues. Germline lookup yields CDR1 WSHSY and CDR2 SAAADI. The CDR3 region has the DNA TGCGCCAGCAGTGAGGGAGGACAGGGCAACTATGGCTACACCTTC. This encodes CASSEGGQGNYGYTF.

The genes are TRBV5-1 and TRBJ2-5; 7 nucleotides line up with TRBD1. The CDR3 is 12 residues long. Germline V gene sequence: CDR1 SGHRS, CDR2 YFSETQ. J gave up 1 base and V 6 bases, and 0 bases lay outside the gene matches. The CDR3 here is CASTGGQETQYF. For the CDR3, the DNA is TGCGCCAGCACAGGGGGCCAAGAGACCCAGTACTTC.